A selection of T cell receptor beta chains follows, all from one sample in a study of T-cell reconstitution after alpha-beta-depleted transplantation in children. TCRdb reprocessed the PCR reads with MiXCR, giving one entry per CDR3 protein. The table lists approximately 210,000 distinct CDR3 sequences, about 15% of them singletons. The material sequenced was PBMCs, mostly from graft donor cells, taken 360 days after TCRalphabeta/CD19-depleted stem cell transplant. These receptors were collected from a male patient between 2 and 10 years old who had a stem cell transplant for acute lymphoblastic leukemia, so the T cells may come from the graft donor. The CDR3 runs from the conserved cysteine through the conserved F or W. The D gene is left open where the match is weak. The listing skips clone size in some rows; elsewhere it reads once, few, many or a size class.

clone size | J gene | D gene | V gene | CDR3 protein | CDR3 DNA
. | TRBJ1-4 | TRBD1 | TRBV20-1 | CSARTGATAGEKLFF | TGCAGTGCCCGGACAGGGGCCACAGCCGGCGAAAAACTGTTTTTT
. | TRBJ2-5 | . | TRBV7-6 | CASSFSAVEGTQYF | TGTGCCAGCAGCTTCTCAGCGGTTGAAGGGACCCAGTACTTC
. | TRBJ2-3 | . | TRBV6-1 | CASSLQGPSTDTQYF | TGTGCCAGCAGCCTACAGGGCCCGAGCACAGATACGCAGTATTTT
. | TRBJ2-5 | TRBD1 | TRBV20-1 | CSAHGQGAPEQTQYF | TGCAGTGCGCACGGACAGGGGGCGCCGGAGCAGACCCAGTACTTC
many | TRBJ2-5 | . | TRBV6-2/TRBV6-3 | CASSYPEETQYF | TGTGCCAGCAGTTACCCTGAGGAGACCCAGTACTTC
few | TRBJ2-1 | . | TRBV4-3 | CASSPFVGPSSYNEQFF | TGCGCCAGCAGCCCGTTCGTCGGGCCGAGCTCCTACAATGAGCAGTTCTTC
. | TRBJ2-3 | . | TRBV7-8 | CASRRGRGGGNTDTQYF | TGTGCCAGCAGAAGGGGGCGGGGCGGGGGGAACACAGATACGCAGTATTTT
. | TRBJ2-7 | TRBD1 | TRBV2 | CASGGDRDYEQYF | TGTGCCAGCGGCGGGGACAGGGACTACGAGCAGTACTTC
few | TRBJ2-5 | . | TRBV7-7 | CASGPQETQYF | TGTGCCAGCGGACCGCAAGAGACCCAGTACTTC
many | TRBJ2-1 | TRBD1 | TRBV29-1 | CSGTGQGFYNEQFF | TGCAGCGGGACGGGACAGGGTTTTTACAATGAGCAGTTCTTC
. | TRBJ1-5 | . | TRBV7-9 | CASSVWEQPQHF | TGTGCCAGCAGCGTATGGGAGCAGCCCCAGCATTTT
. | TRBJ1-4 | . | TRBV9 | CASSDPRGPPASENEKLFF | TGTGCCAGCAGCGATCCCCGCGGGCCTCCTGCAAGTGAGAATGAAAAACTGTTTTTT
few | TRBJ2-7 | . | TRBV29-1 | CSVEAGYEQYF | TGCAGCGTTGAAGCTGGCTACGAGCAGTACTTC
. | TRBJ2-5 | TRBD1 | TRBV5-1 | CASSPNSGTGETQYF | TGCGCCAGCAGCCCCAACTCCGGGACAGGAGAGACCCAGTACTTC
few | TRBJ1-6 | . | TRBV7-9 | CASSLESGDNSPLHF | TGTGCCAGCAGCTTAGAATCCGGGGATAATTCACCCCTCCACTTT
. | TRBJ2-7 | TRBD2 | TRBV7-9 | CASSSRAGDYEQYF | TGTGCCAGCAGCTCACGAGCGGGGGACTACGAGCAGTACTTC
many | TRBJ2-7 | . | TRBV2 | CASSYRTVGYEQYF | TGTGCCAGCAGTTACCGGACTGTAGGCTACGAGCAGTACTTC
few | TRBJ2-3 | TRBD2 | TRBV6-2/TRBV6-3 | CASSQPTGGRRADTQYF | TGTGCCAGCAGTCAACCGACTGGCGGGAGACGAGCGGATACGCAGTATTTT
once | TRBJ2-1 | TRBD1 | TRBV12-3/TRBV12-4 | CASSWYRGYNEQFF | TGTGCCAGCAGTTGGTACAGGGGCTACAATGAGCAGTTCTTC
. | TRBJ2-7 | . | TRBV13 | CASSLGGVGYEQYF | TGTGCCAGCAGCTTAGGAGGGGTTGGATACGAGCAGTACTTC
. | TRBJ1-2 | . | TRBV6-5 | CASSYSNLLLGGHYGYTF | TGTGCCAGCAGTTACTCGAATCTTCTGCTCGGCGGACACTATGGCTACACCTTC
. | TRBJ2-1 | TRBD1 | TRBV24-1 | CATSDPTGALYNEQFF | TGTGCCACCAGTGACCCGACAGGGGCCCTCTACAATGAGCAGTTCTTC
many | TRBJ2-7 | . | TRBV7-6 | CASSLAAGYEQYF | TGTGCCAGCAGCTTAGCCGCAGGCTACGAGCAGTACTTC
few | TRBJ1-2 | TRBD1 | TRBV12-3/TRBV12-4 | CASSPGTASGYTF | TGTGCCAGCAGTCCAGGGACAGCGTCTGGCTACACCTTC
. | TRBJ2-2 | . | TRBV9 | CASSGGATLSWGELFF | TGTGCCAGCAGCGGGGGGGCTACCCTGAGCTGGGGGGAGCTGTTTTTT
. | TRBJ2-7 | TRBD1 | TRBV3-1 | CASGQVFYEQYF | TGTGCCAGCGGACAGGTTTTCTACGAGCAGTACTTC
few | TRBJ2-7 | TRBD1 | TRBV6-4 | CASSEFGTGGYEQYF | TGTGCCAGCAGTGAATTTGGGACAGGGGGGTACGAGCAGTACTTC
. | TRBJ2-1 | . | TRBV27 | CASRPGESWRNEQFF | TGTGCCAGCAGGCCAGGGGAGTCTTGGCGGAATGAGCAGTTCTTC
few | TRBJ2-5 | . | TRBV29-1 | CSVFHRQETQYF | TGCAGCGTGTTCCACAGACAAGAGACCCAGTACTTC
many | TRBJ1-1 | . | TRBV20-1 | CSASSPNTEAFF | TGCAGTGCTAGTTCCCCGAACACTGAAGCTTTCTTT
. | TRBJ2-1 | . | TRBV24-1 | CATSRGAGSTYNEQFF | TGTGCCACCAGTCGTGGGGCAGGGTCAACCTACAATGAGCAGTTCTTC
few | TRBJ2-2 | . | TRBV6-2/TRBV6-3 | CASSKFRGNGDTGELFF | TGTGCCAGCAGCAAGTTTCGGGGGAATGGCGACACCGGGGAGCTGTTTTTT
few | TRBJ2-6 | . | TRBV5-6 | CASRLWGVSGANVLTF | TGTGCCAGCAGACTATGGGGGGTATCTGGGGCCAACGTCCTGACTTTC
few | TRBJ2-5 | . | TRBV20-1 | CSLTGTYGETQYF | TGCAGTCTTACCGGGACCTACGGGGAGACCCAGTACTTC
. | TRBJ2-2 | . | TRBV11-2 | CASSLVGGPGELFF | TGTGCCAGCAGCTTAGTGGGTGGGCCCGGGGAGCTGTTTTTT
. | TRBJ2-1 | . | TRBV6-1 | CASSRTPGPILNTGQFF | TGTGCCAGCAGCCGCACCCCGGGACCCATACTAAATACTGGGCAGTTCTTC
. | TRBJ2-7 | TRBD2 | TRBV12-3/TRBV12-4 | CASRRDYPYEQYF | TGTGCCAGCAGACGGGACTATCCCTACGAGCAGTACTTC
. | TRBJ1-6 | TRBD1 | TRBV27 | CASRMTGFAPLHF | TGTGCCAGCAGGATGACAGGGTTTGCACCCCTCCACTTT
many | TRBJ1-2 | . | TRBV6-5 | CASSYSGRGGYGYTF | TGTGCCAGCAGTTACTCGGGCAGGGGTGGCTATGGCTACACCTTC
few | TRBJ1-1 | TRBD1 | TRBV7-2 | CASSLAAGGVNTEAFF | TGTGCCAGCAGCTTAGCCGCAGGGGGGGTGAACACTGAAGCTTTCTTT
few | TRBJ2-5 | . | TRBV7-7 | CASSLEVKETQYF | TGTGCCAGCAGCTTAGAAGTCAAAGAGACCCAGTACTTC
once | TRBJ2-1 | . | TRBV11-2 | CASCNPVDYNEQFF | TGTGCCAGCTGCAACCCTGTAGACTACAATGAGCAGTTCTTC
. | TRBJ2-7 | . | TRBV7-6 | CASSSLKRSYEQYF | TGTGCCAGCAGCTCTTTGAAGAGGTCCTACGAGCAGTACTTC
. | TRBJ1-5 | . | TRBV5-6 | CASSFLGVGNQPQHF | TGTGCCAGCAGCTTCCTCGGTGTAGGCAATCAGCCCCAGCATTTT
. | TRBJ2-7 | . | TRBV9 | CASSVANGQGRDEQYF | TGTGCCAGCAGCGTAGCTAATGGCCAGGGACGCGACGAGCAGTACTTC
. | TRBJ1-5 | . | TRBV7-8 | CASSSYSNQPQHF | TGTGCCAGCAGCTCTTATAGCAATCAGCCCCAGCATTTT
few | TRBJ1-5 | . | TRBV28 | CATGESNQPQHF | TGTGCTACGGGAGAGAGCAATCAGCCCCAGCATTTT